These T cell receptor beta chains were read from a single sample in a study of blood T cell repertoires in COVID-19. Sequencing was performed with immunoSEQ multiplex PCR; in TCRdb, only in-frame clones are kept and a portion is missing. This sample yields about 120,000 clones, of which about 85% are seen a single time; roughly a tenth belongs to the top ten. Sequencing was done on a sample of peripheral blood. The receptor set was obtained from an elderly man with acute or convalescent COVID-19. The CDR3 runs from the conserved cysteine through the conserved F or W. A D gene is named only where the DNA matches it firmly. Clone sizes are given selectively: once, few, many, or a class where the clone is expanded.

d_gene: NA; j_gene: TRBJ2-2; v_gene: TRBV10-2; abundance: NA; CDR3nt: TGCGCCAGCAGTGAGTCCCGAGCCGGGGAGCTGTTTTTT; CDR3aa: CASSESRAGELFF
d_gene: NA; j_gene: TRBJ2-5; v_gene: TRBV7-2; abundance: NA; CDR3nt: TGTGCCAGCAGCTTAGCAGGACCCATGGGGGGGACCCAGTACTTC; CDR3aa: CASSLAGPMGGTQYF
d_gene: TRBD1; j_gene: TRBJ2-5; v_gene: TRBV9; abundance: few; CDR3nt: TGTGCCAGCAGCGTAGGTTGGGGACAGGGGGCCGGAGAGACCCAGTACTTC; CDR3aa: CASSVGWGQGAGETQYF
d_gene: NA; j_gene: TRBJ2-3; v_gene: TRBV5-1; abundance: NA; CDR3nt: TGCGCCAGCAGCTTCGGACTTGCGACAGATACGCAGTATTTT; CDR3aa: CASSFGLATDTQYF
d_gene: TRBD1; j_gene: TRBJ1-2; v_gene: TRBV6-1; abundance: NA; CDR3nt: TGTGCCAGCAGTGATACAGGGGCTAACTATGGCTACACCTTC; CDR3aa: CASSDTGANYGYTF
d_gene: NA; j_gene: TRBJ2-7; v_gene: TRBV4-1; abundance: NA; CDR3nt: TGCGCCAGCAGCCAAGGTCCCTCCGCCGGAGAGCTCTCCTACGAGCAGTACTTC; CDR3aa: CASSQGPSAGELSYEQYF
d_gene: TRBD1; j_gene: TRBJ1-1; v_gene: TRBV27; abundance: once; CDR3nt: TGTGCCAGCAGGGGACAGGGGAACACTGAAGCTTTCTTT; CDR3aa: CASRGQGNTEAFF
d_gene: TRBD1; j_gene: TRBJ2-5; v_gene: TRBV11-2; abundance: NA; CDR3nt: TGTGCCAGCAGCTTGCGGCGCTCAGGGGGCTCCGAAGAGACCCAGTACTTC; CDR3aa: CASSLRRSGGSEETQYF
d_gene: TRBD1; j_gene: TRBJ2-2; v_gene: TRBV6-4; abundance: once; CDR3nt: TGTGCCAGCAGTGACAGGACAGGGAACACCGGGGAGCTGTTTTTT; CDR3aa: CASSDRTGNTGELFF
d_gene: NA; j_gene: TRBJ2-3; v_gene: TRBV11-2; abundance: NA; CDR3nt: TGTGCCAGCAGCTTAGTGGGGGCAGTCCGACCCACAGATACGCAGTATTTT; CDR3aa: CASSLVGAVRPTDTQYF
d_gene: TRBD2; j_gene: TRBJ2-4; v_gene: TRBV5-6; abundance: once; CDR3nt: TGTGCCAGCAGCTCTCGACTAGCGTGGAACATTCAGTACTTC; CDR3aa: CASSSRLAWNIQYF
d_gene: NA; j_gene: TRBJ1-1; v_gene: TRBV5-5; abundance: once; CDR3nt: TGTGCCAGCAAGGGGGGGTTGAACACTGAAGCTTTCTTT; CDR3aa: CASKGGLNTEAFF
d_gene: TRBD1; j_gene: TRBJ1-2; v_gene: TRBV11-2; abundance: NA; CDR3nt: TGTGCCAGCAGCTTATGGCCCGGACAGGGGGCTTCCTATTATGGCTACACCTTC; CDR3aa: CASSLWPGQGASYYGYTF
d_gene: TRBD1; j_gene: TRBJ1-3; v_gene: TRBV10-1; abundance: NA; CDR3nt: TGCGCCAGCAGTGAGTCCGGGACAGCTGGAAACACCATATATTTT; CDR3aa: CASSESGTAGNTIYF
d_gene: NA; j_gene: TRBJ2-7; v_gene: TRBV10-2; abundance: once; CDR3nt: TGCGCCAGCAGTGACCAGGGTACCTACGAGCAGTACTTC; CDR3aa: CASSDQGTYEQYF
d_gene: TRBD1; j_gene: TRBJ1-5; v_gene: TRBV3-1/TRBV3-2; abundance: NA; CDR3nt: TGTGCCACCGGGACAGGGGCGTCCGGGCAGCCCCAGCATTTT; CDR3aa: CATGTGASGQPQHF
d_gene: NA; j_gene: TRBJ2-2; v_gene: TRBV7-6; abundance: NA; CDR3nt: TGTGCCAGCAGCTTAGGACCAGCGGGCGTCACCGGGGAGCTGTTTTTT; CDR3aa: CASSLGPAGVTGELFF
d_gene: TRBD1; j_gene: TRBJ2-5; v_gene: TRBV5-1; abundance: NA; CDR3nt: TGCGCCAGCAGCGTTGACAGGGCGCGCGAGACCCAGTACTTC; CDR3aa: CASSVDRARETQYF
d_gene: NA; j_gene: TRBJ1-2; v_gene: TRBV5-6; abundance: NA; CDR3nt: TGTGCCAGCAGCCCAGATCAGGGGATCTTCTATGGCTACACCTTC; CDR3aa: CASSPDQGIFYGYTF
d_gene: NA; j_gene: TRBJ2-7; v_gene: TRBV21-1; abundance: NA; CDR3nt: TGTGCCAGCAGCACACGGAGGACAGGGGGGAGGTACGAGCAGTACTTC; CDR3aa: CASSTRRTGGRYEQYF
d_gene: NA; j_gene: TRBJ2-7; v_gene: TRBV2; abundance: few; CDR3nt: TGTGCCAGCAGTGAAGCGGGTAGGAGGAGAGGGGGGCAGTACTTC; CDR3aa: CASSEAGRRRGGQYF
d_gene: NA; j_gene: TRBJ2-3; v_gene: TRBV18; abundance: once; CDR3nt: TGTGCCAGCTCACCTGGGACAACTAGCACAGATACGCAGTATTTT; CDR3aa: CASSPGTTSTDTQYF
d_gene: NA; j_gene: TRBJ1-1; v_gene: TRBV7-9; abundance: NA; CDR3nt: TGTGCCAGCAGCCCCGGGGTAAGGGAAATGAACACTGAAGCTTTCTTT; CDR3aa: CASSPGVREMNTEAFF
d_gene: TRBD1; j_gene: TRBJ2-2; v_gene: TRBV6-1; abundance: NA; CDR3nt: TGTGCCAGCAGTGCCTTCCCTCAGGGGGACACCGGGGAGCTGTTTTTT; CDR3aa: CASSAFPQGDTGELFF
d_gene: NA; j_gene: TRBJ2-1; v_gene: TRBV10-3; abundance: NA; CDR3nt: TGTGCCATCACCGACACCGTGGCGGGGGCCCTCTACAATGAGCAGTTCTTC; CDR3aa: CAITDTVAGALYNEQFF
d_gene: NA; j_gene: TRBJ2-7; v_gene: TRBV7-2; abundance: NA; CDR3nt: TGTGCCAGCAGCTTACAGGGTGCCTACGAGCAGTACTTC; CDR3aa: CASSLQGAYEQYF
d_gene: NA; j_gene: TRBJ2-5; v_gene: TRBV10-1; abundance: NA; CDR3nt: TGCGCCAGCAGTGAGACGGGGTTGGGCAAAGAGACCCAGTACTTC; CDR3aa: CASSETGLGKETQYF
d_gene: NA; j_gene: TRBJ2-7; v_gene: TRBV5-1; abundance: NA; CDR3nt: TGCGCCAGCAGCTTGGGGGACACTGGTCTGTACGAGCAGTACTTC; CDR3aa: CASSLGDTGLYEQYF
d_gene: NA; j_gene: TRBJ1-5; v_gene: TRBV28; abundance: NA; CDR3nt: TGTGCCAGCAGTTTTGAGTCGGGGCAGGGACACAATCAGCCCCAGCATTTT; CDR3aa: CASSFESGQGHNQPQHF
d_gene: TRBD2; j_gene: TRBJ2-5; v_gene: TRBV7-2; abundance: NA; CDR3nt: TGTGCCAGCAGCTTGGGGATGACTAGCGGGAGAGGGGAGACCCAGTACTTC; CDR3aa: CASSLGMTSGRGETQYF
d_gene: NA; j_gene: TRBJ2-1; v_gene: TRBV19; abundance: NA; CDR3nt: TGTGCCAGTACCCACCCTAGCTCCTACAATGAGCAGTTCTTC; CDR3aa: CASTHPSSYNEQFF
d_gene: TRBD1; j_gene: TRBJ1-3; v_gene: TRBV7-8; abundance: NA; CDR3nt: TGTGCCAGCAGCTCCACAGGGGGCACTGGAAACACCATATATTTT; CDR3aa: CASSSTGGTGNTIYF
d_gene: NA; j_gene: TRBJ2-2; v_gene: TRBV27; abundance: NA; CDR3nt: TGTGCCAGCAGTCCCTCGGCAGGGACCGGGGAGCTGTTTTTT; CDR3aa: CASSPSAGTGELFF
d_gene: NA; j_gene: TRBJ2-3; v_gene: TRBV28; abundance: NA; CDR3nt: TGTGCCAGCAGTTTGAGGGGGGGAGGCACAGATACGCAGTATTTT; CDR3aa: CASSLRGGGTDTQYF
d_gene: TRBD1; j_gene: TRBJ1-2; v_gene: TRBV20-1; abundance: NA; CDR3nt: TGCAGTGCTAGTAGGCAGGGGGCGGCCTATGGCTACACCTTC; CDR3aa: CSASRQGAAYGYTF
d_gene: TRBD1; j_gene: TRBJ1-1; v_gene: TRBV28; abundance: once; CDR3nt: TGTGCCAGCAGTTTATACAACAGGGGAGTCTTTAGGGTGAACACTGAAGCTTTCTTT; CDR3aa: CASSLYNRGVFRVNTEAFF
d_gene: TRBD1; j_gene: TRBJ2-1; v_gene: TRBV6-2/TRBV6-3; abundance: few; CDR3nt: TGTGCCAGCAGTCAGCACCGGGACAGGGGGCGGAATGAGCAGTTCTTC; CDR3aa: CASSQHRDRGRNEQFF
d_gene: TRBD1; j_gene: TRBJ1-1; v_gene: TRBV11-2; abundance: NA; CDR3nt: TGTGCCAGCAGCTTTAACGGGCAGCTTCAGGGGGAGAACACTGAAGCTTTCTTT; CDR3aa: CASSFNGQLQGENTEAFF
d_gene: NA; j_gene: TRBJ2-4; v_gene: TRBV6-5; abundance: NA; CDR3nt: TGTGCCAGCAGTTACTCGACAGGCGGGAGAAACATTCAGTACTTC; CDR3aa: CASSYSTGGRNIQYF
d_gene: NA; j_gene: TRBJ2-1; v_gene: TRBV6-5; abundance: NA; CDR3nt: TGTGCCAGCAAATACGGGAGTTGGTACAATGAGCAGTTCTTC; CDR3aa: CASKYGSWYNEQFF
d_gene: NA; j_gene: TRBJ1-5; v_gene: TRBV28; abundance: NA; CDR3nt: TGTGCCAGCAGTTTCGTTGGGGGCCGCGGCAATCAGCCCCAGCATTTT; CDR3aa: CASSFVGGRGNQPQHF